The 29 T cell receptor beta chains presented below share a single source sample, sequenced in a study of blood T cell repertoires in COVID-19. Generated by immunoSEQ multiplex PCR, the TCRdb table keeps only in-frame clones and is missing some. The sample yields approximately 220,000 clones, roughly 84% seen once. What was sequenced was peripheral blood. These receptors were obtained from a middle-aged man with acute or convalescent COVID-19.

The J gene is TRBJ2-1, the V gene TRBV10-3; 7 bases match TRBD2. CDR1 ENHRY and CDR2 SYGVKD come from the germline V gene. The CDR3 consists of 14 residues. V lost 4 bases, J lost 2 bases, and 2 bases stayed unmatched. The CDR3 region is CAISAGRAYNEQFF. CDR3 sequence (DNA): TGTGCCATCAGTGCGGGGAGGGCCTACAATGAGCAGTTCTTC.

This clone is a singleton in its sample. This rearrangement joins TRBV7-2 to TRBJ1-6; unclear D gene. There are 16 residues in the CDR3. Germline V gives CDR1 SGHTA, CDR2 FQGNSA. Trimming shortened V by 2 bases and J by 10 bases, and 18 bases separated the two germline ends. CDR3 DNA: TGTGCCAGCAGCTTATCTGCCGGCCCGCGGGAGTCACCCCTCCACTTT. Protein: CASSLSAGPRESPLHF.

The gene calls are TRBV19 and TRBJ2-7; TRBD1 matches 9 bases. The CDR3 sequence is 15 residues long. CDR1 is LNHDA and CDR2 is SQIVND in the germline V gene (reference sequence). Trimming took 4 bases from V and 2 from J; bases not matched to a gene: 6. Here the CDR3 DNA reads TGTGCCAGTAGTACCCTCGGGACAGGGCCCTACGAGCAGTACTTC. Translation: CASSTLGTGPYEQYF.

The chain combines TRBV6-5 with TRBJ1-1; D possibly corresponds to TRBD1 (6 bases). Germline V lookup: CDR1 MNHEY, CDR2 SVGAGI. The CDR3 is 13 amino acids. V was cut by 6 bases and J by 0 bases, with 8 bases left in between. As DNA, the CDR3 is TGTGCCAGCAGACAGGGTCTGAACACTGAAGCTTTCTTT. It is translated as CASRQGLNTEAFF.

The chain employs TRBV11-1 and TRBJ2-5, with 7 positions matching TRBD1. The J segment lost 5 bases and the V segment lost 0 bases, leaving 6 bases of the junction unmatched. The CDR3 runs to 15 residues. CDR1 SGHAT and CDR2 FQDESV come from the germline V gene (reference sequence). In DNA, the CDR3 is TGTGCCAGCAGCTTAGCCCAGGGGGATGGGGAGACCCAGTACTTC. This translates into CASSLAQGDGETQYF.

This chain links TRBV30 with TRBJ1-1, with D perhaps TRBD1 (6 bases). Per the germline V gene, CDR1 is GTSNPN and CDR2 is SVGIG (reference sequence). CDR3 length: 12 amino acids. V lost 4 bases and J lost 10, with 16 bases in between. The DNA for the CDR3 is TGTGCCTGGATTACAGGGTTGGGGCGAGCTTTCTTT. The encoded protein is CAWITGLGRAFF.

The CDR3 protein is CASSLEWAVEAFF. DNA for the CDR3: TGTGCCAGCAGCTTAGAATGGGCAGTTGAAGCTTTCTTT. The rearrangement links TRBV7-8 to TRBJ1-1; no definite D call. V was clipped by 1 base and J by 7 bases, with 10 bases between them. Germline V lookup: CDR1 SGHVS, CDR2 FQNEAQ. CDR3 length: 13 residues.

The chain couples TRBV10-2 to TRBJ1-5; possible D gene TRBD1, 5 bases. Germline lookup yields CDR1 WSHSY and CDR2 SAAADI. The CDR3 has 13 residues. V dropped 7 bases and J dropped 7 bases, with 14 bases sitting between them. The CDR3 loop is CASTMQGRQPQHF. The CDR3 DNA reads TGCGCCAGCACTATGCAGGGAAGACAGCCCCAGCATTTT.

V and J are TRBV5-1 and TRBJ2-3, with D perhaps matching TRBD1 (6 bases). V was pared by 4 bases and J by 1 base, with 16 bases between. Per germline, CDR1 SGHRS and CDR2 YFSETQ. The CDR3 length is 16 residues. The CDR3 spells CASSRSIGGGTDTQYF. The CDR3, as DNA: TGCGCCAGCAGCCGGAGCATTGGGGGCGGCACAGATACGCAGTATTTT.

The CDR3 sequence is CASSSTVSAGNTIYF. The DNA of the CDR3 is TGCGCCAGCAGTTCGACAGTATCGGCTGGAAACACCATATATTTT. The chain links TRBV5-1 to TRBJ1-3, with D maybe TRBD1 (5 bases). This CDR3 spans 15 amino acids. CDR1 and CDR2 (germline): SGHRS, YFSETQ. Trimming stripped 5 bases from V and 2 bases from J, with 14 bases between.

This clone showed up just once. This chain links TRBV3-1 (or the pseudogene TRBV3-2) with TRBJ1-6; D gene ambiguous. V lost 0 bases, J lost 9 bases, and 3 bases lay in between. The V gene's germline CDR1 is LGHDT and CDR2 YNNKEL (reference sequence). The CDR3 is 12 amino acids. CDR3 protein: CASSQDLSPLHF. The CDR3 DNA reads as TGTGCCAGCAGCCAAGATCTTTCACCCCTCCACTTT.

The chain has TRBV9 and TRBJ1-2; D might be TRBD1 (6 bases). V lost 4 bases and J lost 8, with 15 bases in between. Germline lookup yields CDR1 SGDLS and CDR2 YYNGEE. The CDR3 covers 13 residues. DNA for the CDR3: TGTGCCAGCAGCATCACAGGGTACAGAGGCTACACCTTC. It specifies CASSITGYRGYTF. The full variable domain, its missing parts supplied by reference TRBV9 and TRBJ1-2, is DSGVTQTPKHLITATGQRVTLRCSPRSGDLSVYWYQQSLDQGLQFLIQYYNGEERAKGNILERFSAQQFPDLHSELNLSSLELGDSALYFCASSITGYRGYTFGSGTRLTVV.

This clone showed up just once. The chain uses TRBV7-3 and TRBJ2-3; no reliable D call. Trimming removed 4 bases at V and 0 bases at J, with 8 bases between. Germline CDR1 is SGHTA and CDR2 is FQGTGA. The length of the CDR3 is 14 residues. CDR3 nucleotides: TGTGCCAGCAGCTCGAAGACTAGCACAGATACGCAGTATTTT. It codes for CASSSKTSTDTQYF.

CDR3 in DNA: TGTGCCAGCAGCTTAGGGGGAGGTGTTTACGCCGGGGAGCTGTTTTTT. Encoded protein: CASSLGGGVYAGELFF. The gene calls are TRBV11-2 and TRBJ2-2; D might be TRBD2 (6 bases). The CDR3 consists of 16 residues. Germline CDR1 reads SGHAT; CDR2 reads FQNNGV. The V end lost 1 base, the J end lost 6 bases, and 15 bases lay between the germline ends.

As for this clone: Additional DNA sequences in this sample encode the identical CDR3. The chain joins TRBV5-1 to TRBJ1-4; perhaps TRBD1 as D (6 bases). V was clipped by 4 bases and J by 0 bases, with 7 bases between them. This CDR3 contains 14 residues. Germline loops: CDR1 SGHRS, CDR2 YFSETQ. The CDR3 region is CASSPGATNEKLFF. Here the CDR3 DNA reads TGCGCCAGCAGCCCAGGGGCAACTAATGAAAAACTGTTTTTT. Full variable domain (outside the CDR3, taken from reference TRBV5-1 and TRBJ1-4): KAGVTQTPRYLIKTRGQQVTLSCSPISGHRSVSWYQQTPGQGLQFLFEYFSETQRNKGNFPGRFSGRQFSNSRSEMNVSTLELGDSALYLCASSPGATNEKLFFGSGTQLSVL.

V and J are TRBV5-4 and TRBJ1-1, with 7 bases aligning to TRBD1. Trimming removed 3 bases from V and 3 bases from J; junction bases left unmatched: 5. Germline V lookup: CDR1 SGHNT, CDR2 YYREEE (reference sequence). The CDR3 length is 14 residues. The CDR3 protein is CASSSGQVDTEAFF. The CDR3 DNA sequence: TGTGCCAGCAGCTCAGGACAGGTTGACACTGAAGCTTTCTTT.

The J gene is TRBJ2-1, the V gene TRBV5-4, with TRBD2 matching 12 bases. The trim removed 3 bases at V and 4 bases at J, leaving 5 bases unmatched. Germline V gives CDR1 SGHNT, CDR2 YYREEE (reference sequence). This CDR3 region has 16 residues. CDR3 sequence: CASSSDGTSGYNEQFF. The CDR3 DNA is TGTGCCAGCAGCTCGGACGGGACTAGCGGGTACAATGAGCAGTTCTTC.

This clone was found a few times. The V and J genes are TRBV11-2 and TRBJ2-7, with TRBD1 matching over 8 bases. This CDR3 is 15 amino acids long. CDR1 is SGHAT, CDR2 FQNNGV, per germline. Trimming took 1 base from V and 6 from J; bases not matched to a gene: 8. As DNA, the CDR3 is TGTGCCAGCAGCTTAGTTTCGGGACAGGTGGGCGAGCAGTACTTC. Its protein product is CASSLVSGQVGEQYF.

The chain combines TRBV11-2 with TRBJ2-2, with D perhaps TRBD1 (7 bases). The CDR3 loop spans 17 amino acids. Germline V gene sequence: CDR1 SGHAT, CDR2 FQNNGV. Trimming shortened V by 6 bases and J by 4 bases, and 21 bases separated the two germline ends. In DNA form, the CDR3 reads TGTGCCAGCAGGAAATTAGCGGCCTCAGGGGGCACCGGGGAGCTGTTTTTT. Translation: CASRKLAASGGTGELFF.

The rearrangement links TRBV18 to TRBJ1-3; the D is unclear. The CDR3 spans 18 residues. Trimming took 1 base from V and 1 from J, leaving 17 bases between them. Per the germline V gene, CDR1 is KGHSH and CDR2 is LQKENI. As DNA, the CDR3 is TGTGCCAGCTCACCACTTTGGGCTGCGAACCCATCTGGAAACACCATATATTTT. Protein sequence: CASSPLWAANPSGNTIYF. The full variable domain, with the rest looked up from reference TRBV18 and TRBJ1-3, is NAGVMQNPRHLVRRRGQEARLRCSPMKGHSHVYWYRQLPEEGLKFMVYLQKENIIDESGMPKERFSAEFPKEGPSILRIQQVVRGDSAAYFCASSPLWAANPSGNTIYFGEGSWLTVV.

The chain has TRBV4-2 and TRBJ2-1, with 8 bases matching TRBD2. Germline-derived CDR1 and CDR2 are LGHNA and YNFKEQ. CDR3 length equals 16 residues. Trimming took 3 bases from V and 4 from J; bases not matched to a gene: 8. CDR3 amino acids: CASSHSGTRIYNEQFF. CDR3 nucleotides: TGTGCCAGCAGCCATTCCGGGACTAGAATATACAATGAGCAGTTCTTC.

This chain connects TRBV2 to TRBJ2-2; D gene unclear. The CDR3 is made up of 12 amino acids. CDR1 and CDR2 (germline): SNHLY, FYNNEI. V was trimmed by 7 bases and J by 6 bases, leaving 9 bases between them. The DNA for the CDR3 is TGTGCCAGCAATCCGTTCCCCGGGGAGCTGTTTTTT. It yields the protein CASNPFPGELFF.

The chain uses TRBV4-2 and TRBJ2-4, with D possibly TRBD2 on 6 matching bases. This CDR3 spans 15 amino acids. Deletions cut 1 base from V and 4 bases from J, with 11 bases between. Germline lookup yields CDR1 LGHNA and CDR2 YNFKEQ. CDR3 in amino acids: CASSQASVQKNIQYF. In nucleotides, the CDR3 is TGTGCCAGCAGCCAAGCTAGCGTCCAAAAAAACATTCAGTACTTC.

The chain combines TRBV7-9 with TRBJ2-1, with TRBD2 matching over 12 bases. V shed 7 bases, J shed 0 bases, and the junction held 10 bases outside the gene matches. Germline loops: CDR1 SEHNR, CDR2 FQNEAQ (reference sequence). The CDR3 spans 18 residues. The CDR3 here is CASTPRLAGVSSYNEQFF. The CDR3 DNA reads as TGTGCCAGCACCCCTAGACTAGCGGGAGTGAGCTCCTACAATGAGCAGTTCTTC. Filled out from reference TRBV7-9 and TRBJ2-1, the complete variable domain reads DTGVSQNPRHKITKRGQNVTFRCDPISEHNRLYWYRQTLGQGPEFLTYFQNEAQLEKSRLLSDRFSAERPKGSFSTLEIQRTEQGDSAMYLCASTPRLAGVSSYNEQFFGPGTRLTVL.

The chain links TRBV10-3 to TRBJ1-1; 8 nucleotides match TRBD1. V was clipped by 7 bases and J by 3 bases; unmatched bases: 7. The CDR3 consists of 14 residues. The germline CDR1 and CDR2 sequences are ENHRY and SYGVKD. The CDR3 is CAITSDRGDTEAFF. DNA for the CDR3: TGTGCCATCACTTCAGACAGGGGTGACACTGAAGCTTTCTTT.

This clone was observed a handful of times. The chain combines TRBV6-2 or TRBV6-3 with TRBJ2-5; the D gene is possibly TRBD2 (6 bases). Germline V gives CDR1 MNHEY, CDR2 SVGEGT. This CDR3 comprises 13 residues. Trimming pared 3 bases from V and 9 bases from J, leaving 14 bases between. The CDR3 sequence is CASSYIGGSAQYF. The CDR3 region has the DNA TGTGCCAGCAGTTATATCGGAGGGTCGGCCCAGTACTTC.

As regards this clone: At one end the junction does not follow the germline gene, possibly because of a read error. The rearrangement uses TRBV9 and TRBJ2-7; the match to TRBD2 covers 16 bases. Germline loops: CDR1 SGDLS, CDR2 YYNGEE. CDR3 length equals 13 residues. CDR3 in amino acids: CASSVGLAGGPVF. The CDR3 nucleotides are TGTGCCAGCAGCGTGGGACTAGCGGGAGGGCCGGTCTTC. The full variable domain, in which reference TRBV9 and TRBJ2-7 provide the parts outside the CDR3, is DSGVTQTPKHLITATGQRVTLRCSPRSGDLSVYWYQQSLDQGLQFLIQYYNGEERAKGNILERFSAQQFPDLHSELNLSSLELGDSALYFCASSVGLAGGPVFGPGTRLTVT.

The genes are TRBV7-2 and TRBJ2-1; 7 nucleotides agree with TRBD2. The germline V gene has CDR1 SGHTA and CDR2 FQGNSA. The CDR3 contains 18 residues. V was pared by 1 base and J by 6 bases, with 15 bases of the junction left unmatched. CDR3 coding DNA: TGTGCCAGCAGCTTAGTATACGGGAGGATTTCTTATACCAATGAGCAGTTCTTC. As protein: CASSLVYGRISYTNEQFF.

This clone was seen a few times. Other DNA sequences within the sample encode an identical CDR3. The J gene is TRBJ1-1, the V gene TRBV12-3 or TRBV12-4; D possibly corresponds to TRBD1 (6 bases). V gave up 1 base and J gave up 4 bases, with 7 bases separating them. The CDR3 spans 13 residues. The DNA of the CDR3 is TGTGCCAGCAGTTTAGGAGGGGGCACTGAAGCTTTCTTT. Translation gives CASSLGGGTEAFF.